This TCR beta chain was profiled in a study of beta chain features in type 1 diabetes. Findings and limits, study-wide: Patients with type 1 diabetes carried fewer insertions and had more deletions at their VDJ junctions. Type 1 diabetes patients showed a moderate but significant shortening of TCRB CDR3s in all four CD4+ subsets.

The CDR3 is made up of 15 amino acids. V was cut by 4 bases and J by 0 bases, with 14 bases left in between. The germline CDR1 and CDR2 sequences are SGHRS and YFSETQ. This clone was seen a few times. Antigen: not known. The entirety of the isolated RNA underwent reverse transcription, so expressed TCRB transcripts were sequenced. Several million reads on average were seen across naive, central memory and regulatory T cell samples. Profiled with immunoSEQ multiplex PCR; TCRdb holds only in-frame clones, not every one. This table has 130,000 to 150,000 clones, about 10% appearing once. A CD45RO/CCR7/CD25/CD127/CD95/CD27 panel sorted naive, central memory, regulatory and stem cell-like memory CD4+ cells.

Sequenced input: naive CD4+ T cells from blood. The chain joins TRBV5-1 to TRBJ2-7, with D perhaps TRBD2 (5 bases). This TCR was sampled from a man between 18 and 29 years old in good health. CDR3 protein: CASSPRGENSYEQYF. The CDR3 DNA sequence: TGCGCCAGCAGCCCTCGGGGTGAAAACTCCTACGAGCAGTACTTC.